A selection of T cell receptor beta chains follows, all from one sample in a study of T cells after yellow fever vaccination. In TCRdb, the 5' RACE reads were re-called with MiXCR into one record per CDR3 protein. The sample records 300,000 or so distinct CDR3 sequences, 10% to 15% being singletons. The sequenced sample was CD4+ T cells sorted from PBMCs, obtained 45 days after the yellow fever booster vaccination. All receptors come from a man aged 25 to 40 who received the YFV17D yellow fever vaccine. CDR3s include the opening cysteine and the closing phenylalanine or tryptophan. The D gene is left open where the match is weak. Not every row has a clone size; where given, it reads once, few, many or a size class.

clone_size: NA
v_call: TRBV20-1
j_call: TRBJ2-3
d_call: NA
cdr3_nt: TGCAGTGCTATCGGGGATGGTACAGATACGCAGTATTTT
cdr3_aa: CSAIGDGTDTQYF

clone_size: NA
v_call: TRBV10-3
j_call: TRBJ1-1
d_call: TRBD1
cdr3_nt: TGTGCCATCAGTCGACAGGGACAAGGGGTCTCTACGAACACTGAAGCTTTCTTT
cdr3_aa: CAISRQGQGVSTNTEAFF

clone_size: NA
v_call: TRBV29-1
j_call: TRBJ1-1
d_call: NA
cdr3_nt: TGCAGCGTTGAAGTAGATTTAACTTTGGTCACAGGCGGCGCTTTCTTT
cdr3_aa: CSVEVDLTLVTGGAFF

clone_size: many
v_call: TRBV6-5
j_call: TRBJ1-1
d_call: NA
cdr3_nt: TGTGCCAGCAGTTACGGGAATGAAGCTTTCTTT
cdr3_aa: CASSYGNEAFF

clone_size: NA
v_call: TRBV9
j_call: TRBJ2-1
d_call: NA
cdr3_nt: TGTGCCAGCAGTGGACAGGGAGGGAATGAGCAGTTCTTC
cdr3_aa: CASSGQGGNEQFF

clone_size: NA
v_call: TRBV5-5
j_call: TRBJ2-2
d_call: NA
cdr3_nt: TGTGCCAGCAGCTTATCCTGGTCGGCCACCGGGGAGCTGTTTTTT
cdr3_aa: CASSLSWSATGELFF

clone_size: few
v_call: TRBV6-2/TRBV6-3
j_call: TRBJ2-6
d_call: NA
cdr3_nt: TGTGCCAGCAAGGGATTCGGGGCCAACGTCCTGACTTTC
cdr3_aa: CASKGFGANVLTF

clone_size: NA
v_call: TRBV9
j_call: TRBJ2-1
d_call: TRBD2
cdr3_nt: TGTGCCAGCAGCGTAGAGCTGAGCGGGAATAATGAGCAGTTCTTC
cdr3_aa: CASSVELSGNNEQFF

clone_size: many
v_call: TRBV20-1
j_call: TRBJ1-1
d_call: TRBD1
cdr3_nt: TGCAGTGCTAGTGTTCCACAGGGGTGGACTGAAGCTTTCTTT
cdr3_aa: CSASVPQGWTEAFF

clone_size: few
v_call: TRBV4-3
j_call: TRBJ1-2
d_call: TRBD1
cdr3_nt: TGCGCCAGCAGCCAAAACAGGGGGCGACCCTATGGCTACACCTTC
cdr3_aa: CASSQNRGRPYGYTF

clone_size: few
v_call: TRBV5-1
j_call: TRBJ2-5
d_call: TRBD2
cdr3_nt: TGCGCCAGCAGCTTGGCCAACGGACTAGCGGGAAAGGAGACCCAGTACTTC
cdr3_aa: CASSLANGLAGKETQYF

clone_size: few
v_call: TRBV20-1
j_call: TRBJ2-7
d_call: TRBD2
cdr3_nt: TGCAGTGCCAGACTAGCGGGGAACCACGAGCAGTACTTC
cdr3_aa: CSARLAGNHEQYF

clone_size: many
v_call: TRBV10-3
j_call: TRBJ2-5
d_call: TRBD1
cdr3_nt: TGTGCCATCAGGGCCGGGACAGGAGAAGAGACCCAGTACTTC
cdr3_aa: CAIRAGTGEETQYF

clone_size: many
v_call: TRBV4-3
j_call: TRBJ2-1
d_call: TRBD1
cdr3_nt: TGCGCCAGCAGCCAAGATCAGACCCTAGGGGGCTATGAGCAGTTCTTC
cdr3_aa: CASSQDQTLGGYEQFF

clone_size: NA
v_call: TRBV10-3
j_call: TRBJ2-7
d_call: NA
cdr3_nt: TGTGCCATCACCCCTGAGAGCTTCTACGAGCAGTACTTC
cdr3_aa: CAITPESFYEQYF

clone_size: NA
v_call: TRBV5-1
j_call: TRBJ1-4
d_call: NA
cdr3_nt: TGCGCCAGCAGCTTCCTTCAGGGGAATGAAAAACTGTTTTTT
cdr3_aa: CASSFLQGNEKLFF

clone_size: NA
v_call: TRBV5-1
j_call: TRBJ2-2
d_call: NA
cdr3_nt: TGCGCCAGCAGGATTGGGAACGCGAACACCGGGGAGCTGTTTTTT
cdr3_aa: CASRIGNANTGELFF

clone_size: few
v_call: TRBV3-1
j_call: TRBJ2-3
d_call: NA
cdr3_nt: TGTGCCAGCGAGACGGGGGATACGCAGTATTTT
cdr3_aa: CASETGDTQYF

clone_size: few
v_call: TRBV7-2
j_call: TRBJ1-2
d_call: NA
cdr3_nt: TGTGCCAGCAGGGACGGAGACTATGGCTACACCTTC
cdr3_aa: CASRDGDYGYTF

clone_size: many
v_call: TRBV20-1
j_call: TRBJ2-7
d_call: NA
cdr3_nt: TGCAGTGCTAGAGGGGATGGGGACCCAAACGAGCAGTACTTC
cdr3_aa: CSARGDGDPNEQYF

clone_size: NA
v_call: TRBV20-1
j_call: TRBJ2-5
d_call: NA
cdr3_nt: TGCAGTGCTCAGGTGGGGCTAGCGAAAGAGACCCAGTACTTC
cdr3_aa: CSAQVGLAKETQYF

clone_size: NA
v_call: TRBV12-3/TRBV12-4
j_call: TRBJ2-1
d_call: NA
cdr3_nt: TGTGCCAGCAGTTTAGTGTTTAGTAGCGGAGACTACAATGAGCAGTTCTTC
cdr3_aa: CASSLVFSSGDYNEQFF

clone_size: few
v_call: TRBV24-1
j_call: TRBJ2-1
d_call: NA
cdr3_nt: TGTGCCACCAGTGATGTACAGTACAATGAGCAGTTCTTC
cdr3_aa: CATSDVQYNEQFF

clone_size: few
v_call: TRBV18
j_call: TRBJ2-2
d_call: TRBD2
cdr3_nt: TGTGCCAGCTCAACATCGGGACTAGCGGGAGCCGGGGCCTGGAACACCGGGGAGCTGTTTTTT
cdr3_aa: CASSTSGLAGAGAWNTGELFF